Described below is a single TCR beta chain sequence and its context. Its target is not known. The V end lost 7 bases, the J end lost 7 bases, and 10 bases lay between the germline ends. This CDR3 is built from 11 residues. Germline lookup yields CDR1 LNHDA and CDR2 SQIVND (reference sequence). This record comes from a study of shared clonotypes between healthy human individuals. Findings of the study overall: Deeper or shallower sequencing was expected to change how clonotypes are shared among donors. Naive CD4 clonotypes overlapped across a few donors at approximately 4.5%.

Division of CD4+ cells produced a CD45RA+ naive subset and a CD45RA-negative memory subset. TCRdb's table, derived via immunoSEQ multiplex PCR, lists solely in-frame clones and lacks some. Of about 700,000 clones listed, approximately 79% are singletons. The chain links TRBV19 to TRBJ1-2; D is possibly TRBD1 (5 bases). The specimen sequenced was memory CD4+ T cells sorted from blood. Subset denoted: CD45RA-negative fraction. This receptor was taken from a woman in her thirties in good health. The CDR3, as DNA: TGTGCCAGTATGGGACGAACTGGCTACACCTTC. Its protein is CASMGRTGYTF.